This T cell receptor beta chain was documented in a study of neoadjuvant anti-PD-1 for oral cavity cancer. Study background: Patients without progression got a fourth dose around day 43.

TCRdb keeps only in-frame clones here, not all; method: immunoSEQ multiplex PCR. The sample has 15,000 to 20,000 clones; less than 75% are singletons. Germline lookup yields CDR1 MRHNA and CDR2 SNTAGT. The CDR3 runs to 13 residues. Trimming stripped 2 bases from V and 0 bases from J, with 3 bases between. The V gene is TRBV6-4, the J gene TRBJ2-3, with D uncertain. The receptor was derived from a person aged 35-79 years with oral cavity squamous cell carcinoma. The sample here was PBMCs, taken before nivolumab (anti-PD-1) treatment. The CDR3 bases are TGTGCCAGCAGTGACGACAGCACAGATACGCAGTATTTT. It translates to CASSDDSTDTQYF.